This record concerns one T cell receptor beta chain sequence. The data derive from a study of blood T cell repertoires in COVID-19. As for the study in general: Samples taken during acute and convalescent COVID-19 were collected in the United States, Italy and Spain.

In the original processing: Researchers report that nucleated cell counts were estimated from reference gene primer amplification. Measured with immunoSEQ multiplex PCR; TCRdb has only the in-frame clones, and not every one. From that table come the V and J calls and clone size; the DNA was used to work out D and trimming. The sample has approximately 75,000 clones, 80% to 95% seen once. Germline-derived CDR1 and CDR2 are SGHAT and FQNNGV. This CDR3 contains 16 residues. Between the trimmed V and J ends, which lost 4 bases and 1 base, there was a span of 16 bases. The sequence was collected from a human donor in a cohort sampled during active COVID-19. The chain uses TRBV11-2 and TRBJ1-1; the D gene is possibly TRBD1 (6 bases). Sequenced: peripheral blood. The CDR3 nucleotides read TGTGCCAGCAGCTACAGACGACAGGCTAAGAACACTGAAGCTTTCTTT. Protein sequence: CASSYRRQAKNTEAFF. Based on the CDR3 plus reference TRBV11-2 and TRBJ1-1, the full variable domain is EAGVAQSPRYKIIEKRQSVAFWCNPISGHATLYWYQQILGQGPKLLIQFQNNGVVDDSQLPKDRFSAERLKGVDSTLKIQPAKLEDSAVYLCASSYRRQAKNTEAFFGQGTRLTVV.